The clone carrying this TCR beta chain was picked up one time. Its antigen is undetermined. The sample belongs to a study of cytomegalovirus exposure and HLA in healthy donors. Study-wide findings and caveats: Analysis performed later found 15,000 or so TCR beta sequences associated with HLA alleles at 0.05 false discovery rate.

PCR involved 60 Vbeta and 13 Jbeta primers. The protocol was immunoSEQ multiplex PCR, while the TCRdb copy is restricted to in-frame clones and leaves out a portion. The sample holds around 150,000 clones, more than 75% seen once. The source material was PBMCs. The receptor comes from a man in his thirties or forties in good health and CMV-seronegative.

The CDR3 DNA reads as TGTGCCAGCAGTACCAGCGGGCGAATGGCCAATGAGCAGTTCTTC. This gives the protein CASSTSGRMANEQFF. The chain employs TRBV28 and TRBJ2-1; weak D call: TRBD2 (6 bases). The ends were cut back, 5 bases at V and 6 bases at J, with 17 bases in the middle. This CDR3 has 15 amino acids. Per the germline V gene, CDR1 is MDHEN and CDR2 is SYDVKM.